Listed below are T cell receptor beta chains from one sample, sequenced in a study of T cell repertoires in cytomegalovirus infection. Their cognate antigens are unknown. TCRdb redid the calling of the reads with MiXCR, one entry per CDR3 protein. Among roughly 78,000 distinct CDR3 sequences listed, 35% to 45% were seen once. Material: CD8+ T cells from cultured PBMCs, obtained from culture after CMV antigen stimulation. Receptors were obtained from a human donor in good health (CMV status not recorded). Some clones in this sample may be carry-over from other donors' samples. Both conserved end residues are part of each CDR3. Each record gives: V gene, clone size, J gene, D gene, CDR3 DNA, CDR3 protein. A D gene is named only where the DNA matches it firmly. For some rows the clone size is stated as once, few or many, or as a class when expanded; others skip it.

V: TRBV19; size: -; J: TRBJ2-2; D: -; DNA: TGTGCCAGTACCCCCAGACAGGAGAACACCGGGGAGCTGTTTTTT; CDR3: CASTPRQENTGELFF
V: TRBV20-1; size: -; J: TRBJ2-1; D: -; DNA: TGCAGTGCTAGAGAGGGTGAGGAGCAGTTCTTC; CDR3: CSAREGEEQFF
V: TRBV7-9; size: few; J: TRBJ1-1; D: -; DNA: TGTGCCAGCAGCTTCGGGAACACTGAAGCTTTCTTT; CDR3: CASSFGNTEAFF
V: TRBV12-3/TRBV12-4; size: -; J: TRBJ1-2; D: -; DNA: TGTGCCAGCAACCCTGGGCCGGCAAATGGCTACACCTTC; CDR3: CASNPGPANGYTF
V: TRBV7-2; size: many; J: TRBJ1-6; D: -; DNA: TGTGCCAGCAGCTTATCGGCAGGCGGTAATTCACCCCTCCACTTT; CDR3: CASSLSAGGNSPLHF
V: TRBV3-1; size: -; J: TRBJ2-5; D: TRBD2; DNA: TGTGCCAGCAGCCAAGGATCTAGCGGGGGGGCTGGAGAGACCCAGTACTTC; CDR3: CASSQGSSGGAGETQYF
V: TRBV7-8; size: many; J: TRBJ2-7; D: TRBD2; DNA: TGTGCCAGCAGCCCACCCGGGAGGGCCGCGACCTACGAGCAGTACTTC; CDR3: CASSPPGRAATYEQYF
V: TRBV7-3; size: -; J: TRBJ1-1; D: -; DNA: TGTGCCAGCAGCTCATACGGGTCCACTGAAGCTTTCTTT; CDR3: CASSSYGSTEAFF
V: TRBV7-9; size: -; J: TRBJ2-1; D: TRBD2; DNA: TGTGCCAGCAGCCGGACTAGCGGGGTTCCCAATGAGCAGTTCTTC; CDR3: CASSRTSGVPNEQFF
V: TRBV5-6; size: -; J: TRBJ2-7; D: TRBD2; DNA: TGTGCCAGCAGCCCGCGGACTAGCGGGGTGCGGTCCTACGAGCAGTACTTC; CDR3: CASSPRTSGVRSYEQYF
V: TRBV20-1; size: -; J: TRBJ1-5; D: -; DNA: TGCAGTGCTAGAGGTACCGGGGTCCTCACGCCCCAGCATTTT; CDR3: CSARGTGVLTPQHF
V: TRBV7-9; size: -; J: TRBJ2-3; D: -; DNA: TGTGCCAGCAGCGGGCGTCTAGGCGCAGATACGCAGTATTTT; CDR3: CASSGRLGADTQYF
V: TRBV7-8; size: -; J: TRBJ1-5; D: -; DNA: TGTGCCAGCAGCTTAGCGCGAGGCGGGGGTCATCAGCCCCAGCATTTT; CDR3: CASSLARGGGHQPQHF
V: TRBV7-9; size: -; J: TRBJ1-2; D: TRBD1; DNA: TGTGCCAGTAAACCGGGACAGGGAACTAACTATGGCTACACCTTC; CDR3: CASKPGQGTNYGYTF
V: TRBV7-9; size: few; J: TRBJ2-3; D: -; DNA: TGTGCCAGCAGCCCCCAGGGGCTTAGCACAGATACGCAGTATTTT; CDR3: CASSPQGLSTDTQYF
V: TRBV18; size: -; J: TRBJ2-1; D: -; DNA: TGTGCCAGCTCACCAGTACGGGACAATGAGCAGTTCTTC; CDR3: CASSPVRDNEQFF
V: TRBV5-4; size: few; J: TRBJ2-3; D: TRBD2; DNA: TGTGCCAGCAGCTTGGCTCTAGCGGGGCCCACAGATACGCAGTATTTT; CDR3: CASSLALAGPTDTQYF
V: TRBV7-2; size: -; J: TRBJ2-1; D: -; DNA: TGTGCCAGCAGCTCCCTCCTCTATATCTCTGAGCAGTTCTTC; CDR3: CASSSLLYISEQFF
V: TRBV12-3/TRBV12-4; size: medium-sized; J: TRBJ2-3; D: TRBD2; DNA: TGTGCCAGCAGTCTCGGGGGTAGCGGGGATACGCAGTATTTT; CDR3: CASSLGGSGDTQYF
V: TRBV19; size: few; J: TRBJ1-1; D: -; DNA: TGTGCCAGTAGTCCGCGAGGGAGATCGGACACTGAAGCTTTCTTT; CDR3: CASSPRGRSDTEAFF
V: TRBV12-3/TRBV12-4; size: -; J: TRBJ1-1; D: TRBD1; DNA: TGTGCCAGCAGTTCTCCAGACAGGGGTAATGAAGCTTTCTTT; CDR3: CASSSPDRGNEAFF
V: TRBV6-5; size: -; J: TRBJ1-1; D: -; DNA: TGTGCCAGCAGTTACGCAGGGGTGAACACTGAAGCTTTCTTT; CDR3: CASSYAGVNTEAFF
V: TRBV11-3; size: once; J: TRBJ2-3; D: -; DNA: TGTGCCAGCAGCCCTCGGGCCGAGCAGTATTTT; CDR3: CASSPRAEQYF
V: TRBV20-1; size: -; J: TRBJ2-3; D: -; DNA: TGCAGTGCTAGAGTCCCCGGAGATACGCAGTATTTT; CDR3: CSARVPGDTQYF